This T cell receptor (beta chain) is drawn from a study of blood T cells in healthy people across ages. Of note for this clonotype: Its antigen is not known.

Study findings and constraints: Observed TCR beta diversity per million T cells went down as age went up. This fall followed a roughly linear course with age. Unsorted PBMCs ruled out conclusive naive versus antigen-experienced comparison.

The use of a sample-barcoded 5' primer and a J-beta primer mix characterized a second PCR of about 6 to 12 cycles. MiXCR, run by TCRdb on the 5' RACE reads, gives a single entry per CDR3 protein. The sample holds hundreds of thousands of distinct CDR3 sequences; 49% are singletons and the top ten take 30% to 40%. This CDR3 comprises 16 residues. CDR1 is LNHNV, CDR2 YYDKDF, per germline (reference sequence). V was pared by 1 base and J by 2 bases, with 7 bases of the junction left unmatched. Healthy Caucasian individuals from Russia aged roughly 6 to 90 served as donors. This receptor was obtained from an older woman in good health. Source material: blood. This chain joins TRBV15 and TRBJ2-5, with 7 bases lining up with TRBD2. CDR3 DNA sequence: TGTGCCACCAGCAGAGGTACGGCTAGCGGACAAGAGACCCAGTACTTC. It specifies CATSRGTASGQETQYF.